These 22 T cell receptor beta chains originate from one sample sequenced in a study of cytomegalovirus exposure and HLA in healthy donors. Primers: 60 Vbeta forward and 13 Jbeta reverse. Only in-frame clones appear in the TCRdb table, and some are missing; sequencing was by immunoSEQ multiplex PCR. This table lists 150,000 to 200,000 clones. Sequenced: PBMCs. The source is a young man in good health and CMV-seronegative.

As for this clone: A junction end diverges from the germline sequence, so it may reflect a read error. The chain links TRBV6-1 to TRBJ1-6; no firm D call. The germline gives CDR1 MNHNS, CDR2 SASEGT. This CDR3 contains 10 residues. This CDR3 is CASGREGKDF. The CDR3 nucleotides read TGTGCCAGCGGACGGGAAGGGAAGGACTTT.

In DNA, the CDR3 is TGTGCCAGCAGTGGGGGACCCGGGAGTTCAAGTCAGCCCCAGCATTTT. Its protein product is CASSGGPGSSSQPQHF. The rearrangement uses TRBV6-1 and TRBJ1-5; tentatively, D is TRBD1 (5 bases). V was cut by 4 bases and J by 6 bases, with 19 bases left in between. The length of the CDR3 is 16 residues. CDR1 MNHNS and CDR2 SASEGT come from the germline V gene.

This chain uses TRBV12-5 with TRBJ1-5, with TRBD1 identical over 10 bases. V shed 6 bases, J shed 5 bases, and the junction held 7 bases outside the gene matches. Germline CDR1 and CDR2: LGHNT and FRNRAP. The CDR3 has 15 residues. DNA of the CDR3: TGTGCTAGTGGGTTAGGGACAGGGGCTTATCAGCCCCAGCATTTT. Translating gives CASGLGTGAYQPQHF. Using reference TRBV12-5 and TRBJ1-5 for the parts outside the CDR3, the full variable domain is DARVTQTPRHKVTEMGQEVTMRCQPILGHNTVFWYRQTMMQGLELLAYFRNRAPLDDSGMPKDRFSAEMPDATLATLKIQPSEPRDSAVYFCASGLGTGAYQPQHFGDGTRLSIL.

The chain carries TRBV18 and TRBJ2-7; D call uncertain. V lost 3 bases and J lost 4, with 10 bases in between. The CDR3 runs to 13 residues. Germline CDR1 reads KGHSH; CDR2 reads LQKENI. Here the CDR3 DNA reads TGTGCCAGCTCACCCCCGTCGACTTACGAGCAGTACTTC. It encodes CASSPPSTYEQYF.

CDR3 region: CASGKDRDEAFF. The DNA of the CDR3 is TGTGCTAGTGGGAAGGACAGGGACGAAGCTTTCTTT. This chain connects TRBV12-5 to TRBJ1-1, with 8 nucleotides matching TRBD1. This CDR3 region has 12 residues. Germline V lookup: CDR1 LGHNT, CDR2 FRNRAP. Trimming took 6 bases from V and 8 from J; bases not matched to a gene: 5.

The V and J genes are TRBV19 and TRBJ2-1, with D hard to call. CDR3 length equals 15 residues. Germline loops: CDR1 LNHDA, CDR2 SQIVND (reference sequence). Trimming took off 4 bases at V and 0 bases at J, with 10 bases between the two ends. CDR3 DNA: TGTGCCAGTAGTAGAGAACTCTCCTCCTACAATGAGCAGTTCTTC. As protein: CASSRELSSYNEQFF.

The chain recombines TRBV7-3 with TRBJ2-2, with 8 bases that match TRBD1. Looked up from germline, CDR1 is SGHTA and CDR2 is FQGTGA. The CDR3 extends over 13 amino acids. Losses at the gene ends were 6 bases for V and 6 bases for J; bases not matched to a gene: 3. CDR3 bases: TGTGCCAGCAGGGAGACAGGGGCCGGGGAGCTGTTTTTT. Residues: CASRETGAGELFF. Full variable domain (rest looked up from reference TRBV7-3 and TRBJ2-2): GAGVSQTPSNKVTEKGKYVELRCDPISGHTALYWYRQSLGQGPEFLIYFQGTGAADDSGLPNDRFFAVRPEGSVSTLKIQRTERGDSAVYLCASRETGAGELFFGEGSRLTVL.

The CDR3 nucleotides are TGTGCCAGCAGCTTTTCCGGGAGCCGTTACAATGAGCAGTTCTTC. It translates to CASSFSGSRYNEQFF. The genes are TRBV7-3 and TRBJ2-1, with D perhaps matching TRBD2 (6 bases). This CDR3 spans 15 amino acids. Germline values: CDR1 SGHTA, CDR2 FQGTGA. V was pared by 3 bases and J by 4 bases, with 13 bases between.

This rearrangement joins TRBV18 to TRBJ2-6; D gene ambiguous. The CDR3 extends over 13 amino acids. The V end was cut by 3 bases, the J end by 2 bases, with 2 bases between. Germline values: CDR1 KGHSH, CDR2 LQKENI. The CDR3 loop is CASSPAGANVLTF. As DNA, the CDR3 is TGTGCCAGCTCACCCGCTGGGGCCAACGTCCTGACTTTC.

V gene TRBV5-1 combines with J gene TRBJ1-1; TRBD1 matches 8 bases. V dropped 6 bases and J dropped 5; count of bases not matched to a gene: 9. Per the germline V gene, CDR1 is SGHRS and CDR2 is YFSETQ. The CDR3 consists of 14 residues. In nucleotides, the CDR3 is TGCGCCAGCACCCGGACAGGGCCGGCGACTGAAGCTTTCTTT. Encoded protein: CASTRTGPATEAFF.

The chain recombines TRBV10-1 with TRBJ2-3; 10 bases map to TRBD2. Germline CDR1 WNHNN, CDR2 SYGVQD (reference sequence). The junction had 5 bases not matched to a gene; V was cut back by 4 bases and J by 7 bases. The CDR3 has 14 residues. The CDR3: CASSVPSGSYTQYF. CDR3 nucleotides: TGCGCCAGCAGTGTGCCTAGCGGGAGTTATACGCAGTATTTT.

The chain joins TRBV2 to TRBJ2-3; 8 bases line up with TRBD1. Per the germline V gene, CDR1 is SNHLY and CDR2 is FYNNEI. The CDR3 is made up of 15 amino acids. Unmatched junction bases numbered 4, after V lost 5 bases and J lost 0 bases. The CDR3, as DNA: TGTGCCAGCAGTACGGACAGGGTCAGCACAGATACGCAGTATTTT. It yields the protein CASSTDRVSTDTQYF.

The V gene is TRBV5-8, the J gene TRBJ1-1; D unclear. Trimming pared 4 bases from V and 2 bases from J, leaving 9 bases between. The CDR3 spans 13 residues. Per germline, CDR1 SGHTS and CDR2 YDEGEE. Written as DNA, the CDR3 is TGTGCCAGCAGCCTTGCAGGAAACACTGAAGCTTTCTTT. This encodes CASSLAGNTEAFF.

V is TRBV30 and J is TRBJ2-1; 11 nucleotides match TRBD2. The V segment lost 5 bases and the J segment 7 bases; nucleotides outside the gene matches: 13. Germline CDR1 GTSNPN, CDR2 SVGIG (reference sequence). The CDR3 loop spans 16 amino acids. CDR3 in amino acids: CAWRSPASGRRNEQFF. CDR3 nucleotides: TGTGCCTGGCGCTCCCCGGCTAGCGGGAGGAGGAATGAGCAGTTCTTC.

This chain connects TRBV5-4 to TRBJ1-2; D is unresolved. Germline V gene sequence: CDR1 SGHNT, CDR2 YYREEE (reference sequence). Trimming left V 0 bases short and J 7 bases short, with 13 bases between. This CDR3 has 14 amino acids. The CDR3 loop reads CASSLDSVSRGYTF. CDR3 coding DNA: TGTGCCAGCAGCTTGGATTCCGTCTCTCGTGGCTACACCTTC. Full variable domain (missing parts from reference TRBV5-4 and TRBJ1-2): ETGVTQSPTHLIKTRGQQVTLRCSSQSGHNTVSWYQQALGQGPQFIFQYYREEENGRGNFPPRFSGLQFPNYSSELNVNALELDDSALYLCASSLDSVSRGYTFGSGTRLTVV.

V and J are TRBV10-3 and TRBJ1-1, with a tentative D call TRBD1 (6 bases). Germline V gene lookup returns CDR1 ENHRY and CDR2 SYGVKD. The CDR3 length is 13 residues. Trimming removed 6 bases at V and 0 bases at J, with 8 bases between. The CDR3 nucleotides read TGTGCCATCAGCGGGACACTGAACACTGAAGCTTTCTTT. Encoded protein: CAISGTLNTEAFF.

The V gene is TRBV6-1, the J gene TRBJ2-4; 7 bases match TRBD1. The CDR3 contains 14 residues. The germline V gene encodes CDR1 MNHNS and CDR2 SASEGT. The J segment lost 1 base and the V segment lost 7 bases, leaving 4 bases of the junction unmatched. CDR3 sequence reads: CASKEQGAKNIQYF. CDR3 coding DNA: TGTGCCAGCAAGGAACAGGGGGCCAAAAACATTCAGTACTTC.

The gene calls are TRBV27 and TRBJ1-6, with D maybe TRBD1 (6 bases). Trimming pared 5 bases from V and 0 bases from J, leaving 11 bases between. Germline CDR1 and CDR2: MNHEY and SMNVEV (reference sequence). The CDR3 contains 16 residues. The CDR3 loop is CASSRDTSSYNSPLHF. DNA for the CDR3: TGTGCCAGCAGTCGGGACACAAGCTCCTATAATTCACCCCTCCACTTT.

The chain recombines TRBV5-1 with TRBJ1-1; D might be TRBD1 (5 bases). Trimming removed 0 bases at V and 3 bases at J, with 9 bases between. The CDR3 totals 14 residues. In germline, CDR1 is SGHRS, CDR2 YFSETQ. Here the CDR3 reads CASSLGRGYTEAFF. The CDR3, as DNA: TGCGCCAGCAGCTTGGGAAGGGGCTACACTGAAGCTTTCTTT. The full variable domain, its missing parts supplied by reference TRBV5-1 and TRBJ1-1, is KAGVTQTPRYLIKTRGQQVTLSCSPISGHRSVSWYQQTPGQGLQFLFEYFSETQRNKGNFPGRFSGRQFSNSRSEMNVSTLELGDSALYLCASSLGRGYTEAFFGQGTRLTVV.

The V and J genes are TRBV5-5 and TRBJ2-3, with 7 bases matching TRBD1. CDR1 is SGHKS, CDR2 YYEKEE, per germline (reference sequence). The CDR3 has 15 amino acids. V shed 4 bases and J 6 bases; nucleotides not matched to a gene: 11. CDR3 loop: CASSTTGDGVDTQYF. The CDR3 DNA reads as TGTGCCAGCAGCACCACAGGGGACGGAGTTGATACGCAGTATTTT.

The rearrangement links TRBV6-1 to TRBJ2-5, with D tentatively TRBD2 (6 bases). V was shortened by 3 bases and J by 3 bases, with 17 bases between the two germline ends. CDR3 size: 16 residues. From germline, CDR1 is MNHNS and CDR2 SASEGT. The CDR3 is CASSETGRWGKETQYF. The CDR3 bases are TGTGCCAGCAGTGAGACGGGGAGGTGGGGGAAAGAGACCCAGTACTTC.

The chain's CDR3 is CASSAEFYNEQFF. CDR3 in DNA: TGCGCCAGCAGTGCGGAGTTCTACAATGAGCAGTTCTTC. This sequence joins TRBV4-3 and TRBJ2-1; D uncertain. Germline lookup yields CDR1 LGHNA and CDR2 YSLEER. CDR3 length equals 13 residues. Trimming took off 6 bases at V and 3 bases at J, with 9 bases between the two ends.